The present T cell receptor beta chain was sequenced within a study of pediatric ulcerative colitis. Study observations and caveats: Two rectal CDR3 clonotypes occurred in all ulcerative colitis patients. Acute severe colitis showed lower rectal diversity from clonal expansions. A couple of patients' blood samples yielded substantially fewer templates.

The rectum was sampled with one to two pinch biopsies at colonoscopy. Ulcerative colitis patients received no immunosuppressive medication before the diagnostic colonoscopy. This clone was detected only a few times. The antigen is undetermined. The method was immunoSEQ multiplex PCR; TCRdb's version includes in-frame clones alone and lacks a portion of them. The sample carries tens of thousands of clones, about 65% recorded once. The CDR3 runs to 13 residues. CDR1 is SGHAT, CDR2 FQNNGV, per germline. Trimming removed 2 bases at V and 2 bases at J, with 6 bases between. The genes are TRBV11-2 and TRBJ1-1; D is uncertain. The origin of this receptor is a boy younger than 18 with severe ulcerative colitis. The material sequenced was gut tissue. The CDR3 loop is CASSLLRNTEAFF. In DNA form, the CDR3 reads TGTGCCAGCAGCTTATTGCGAAACACTGAAGCTTTCTTT.